One and the same sample provided the 27 T cell receptor beta chains below, sequenced in a study of T cell changes during pregnancy in multiple sclerosis. The table came from immunoSEQ multiplex PCR; TCRdb's copy has only in-frame clones and leaves some out. Here the sample spans tens of thousands of clones, 91% being singletons. Material: peripheral blood, obtained after pregnancy. The receptors here all came from a female donor in good health, enrolled as a control in a pregnancy study.

This rearrangement joins TRBV19 to TRBJ2-1; 8 nucleotides match TRBD1. There are 14 residues in the CDR3. CDR1 is LNHDA, CDR2 SQIVND, per germline (reference sequence). After removal of 10 bases from V and 8 bases from J, the junction contained 13 bases not matched to a gene. In nucleotides, the CDR3 is TGTGCCATTCAGGGGGCCGGTGCTTCAGATGAGCAGTTCTTC. The encoded protein is CAIQGAGASDEQFF.

This rearrangement joins TRBV9 to TRBJ2-5; TRBD2 might be the D (6 bases). Germline assignment: CDR1 SGDLS and CDR2 YYNGEE. V lost 4 bases and J 4 bases, leaving 11 bases between the germline ends. The CDR3 loop spans 13 amino acids. The DNA for the CDR3 is TGTGCCAGCAGCACGACTAGTTTAGAGACCCAGTACTTC. Amino acids: CASSTTSLETQYF.

V gene TRBV6-5 combines with J gene TRBJ1-4, with D perhaps matching TRBD1 (5 bases). This CDR3 region has 14 residues. Germline V gives CDR1 MNHEY, CDR2 SVGAGI. Trimming shortened V by 2 bases and J by 2 bases, and 6 bases separated the two germline ends. The CDR3 DNA reads TGTGCCAGCAGTTACCGGGGGACTAATGAAAAACTGTTTTTT. It yields the protein CASSYRGTNEKLFF.

The rearrangement joins TRBV28 to TRBJ1-6; 8 bases agree with TRBD1. CDR1 and CDR2 (germline): MDHEN, SYDVKM. J gave up 10 bases and V 0 bases, and 2 bases lay outside the gene matches. This CDR3 spans 14 amino acids. The CDR3 coding sequence is TGTGCCAGCAGTTTATGGACAGGGGACTCACCCCTCCACTTT. Translating it yields CASSLWTGDSPLHF.

This chain uses TRBV7-2 with TRBJ1-1; TRBD1 matches 10 bases. This CDR3 region has 14 residues. J was trimmed by 3 bases and V by 4 bases; bases with no gene match: 2. Looked up from germline, CDR1 is SGHTA and CDR2 is FQGNSA. CDR3 in DNA: TGTGCCAGCAGCTCGACAGGGGGCCACACTGAAGCTTTCTTT. The encoded protein is CASSSTGGHTEAFF.

V usage is TRBV7-3 and J usage is TRBJ1-1; a weak D match, TRBD1 (5 bases). V was clipped by 0 bases and J by 4 bases, with 9 bases between them. The CDR3 spans 14 residues. Germline V gene lookup returns CDR1 SGHTA and CDR2 FQGTGA. The chain's CDR3 is CASSLTQGSTEAFF. CDR3 DNA: TGTGCCAGCAGCTTAACGCAGGGAAGCACTGAAGCTTTCTTT.

The rearrangement uses TRBV5-1 and TRBJ1-1, with TRBD1 matching over 10 bases. Germline CDR1 reads SGHRS; CDR2 reads YFSETQ. The J segment lost 11 bases and the V segment lost 4 bases, leaving 14 bases of the junction unmatched. The CDR3 sequence is 15 residues long. The CDR3 sequence: CASSLSRQGAELAFF. The CDR3, as DNA: TGCGCCAGCAGCCTGAGTCGACAGGGGGCTGAGCTTGCTTTCTTT.

The gene calls are TRBV27 and TRBJ1-5; D not resolved. Germline V lookup: CDR1 MNHEY, CDR2 SMNVEV (reference sequence). The germline V and J ends were trimmed by 5 bases and 6 bases, with 8 bases remaining between them. The CDR3 is 12 amino acids. CDR3 in amino acids: CASSNVGQPQHF. In nucleotides, the CDR3 is TGTGCCAGCAGTAATGTCGGTCAGCCCCAGCATTTT.

The genes are TRBV30 and TRBJ1-2; D uncertain. Trimming took 1 base from V and 7 from J, leaving 16 bases between them. Germline CDR1 reads GTSNPN; CDR2 reads SVGIG (reference sequence). This CDR3 is 14 amino acids long. CDR3 protein: CAWSGGKGGGGYTF. Written as DNA, the CDR3 is TGTGCCTGGAGTGGGGGAAAGGGCGGAGGTGGCTACACCTTC.

V and J are TRBV2 and TRBJ1-4; no reliable D call. The germline V gene has CDR1 SNHLY and CDR2 FYNNEI. Deletions cut 8 bases from V and 6 bases from J, with 16 bases between. The CDR3 extends over 14 amino acids. The CDR3: CASLIELGDEKLFF. For the CDR3, the DNA is TGTGCCAGCCTGATTGAGTTGGGAGATGAAAAACTGTTTTTT.

V gene TRBV29-1 combines with J gene TRBJ1-2, with TRBD1 matching over 7 bases. This CDR3 has 12 residues. With V trimmed by 5 bases and J by 5 bases, 5 bases remained unmatched. CDR1 is SQVTM, CDR2 ANQGSEA, per germline. In DNA form, the CDR3 reads TGCAGCGTTCAAGGGACAGAATATGGCTACACCTTC. Translating it yields CSVQGTEYGYTF.

The chain carries TRBV7-3 and TRBJ2-7; TRBD1 might be the D (7 bases). This CDR3 comprises 15 residues. Looked up from germline, CDR1 is SGHTA and CDR2 is FQGTGA. V lost 5 bases to trimming and J lost 6 bases, with 20 bases between them. The CDR3 sequence: CASSIGGGDSSEQYF. CDR3 nucleotides: TGTGCCAGCAGCATAGGGGGCGGGGATTCTTCCGAGCAGTACTTC.

The rearrangement joins TRBV6-1 to TRBJ1-1, with 9 bases matching TRBD1. V shed 6 bases, J shed 6 bases, and the junction held 11 bases outside the gene matches. This CDR3 is built from 15 residues. The germline V gene encodes CDR1 MNHNS and CDR2 SASEGT. CDR3 sequence (DNA): TGTGCCAGCAGGGATTCCGGGACAGGGAGCCCTGAAGCTTTCTTT. Its protein product is CASRDSGTGSPEAFF.

This clone has just one count. This sequence joins TRBV7-8 and TRBJ2-2, with 13 bases identical to TRBD2. J lost 4 bases, V lost 5 bases, and 10 bases had no gene match. Germline CDR1 and CDR2: SGHVS and FQNEAQ. The CDR3 is 18 residues long. CDR3 loop: CASSTRTSGGASTGELFF. The CDR3 DNA reads as TGTGCCAGCAGCACCCGAACTAGCGGGGGGGCCAGCACCGGGGAGCTGTTTTTT.

This clone was observed a single time. The V call is TRBV7-9, the J call TRBJ1-3; D unresolved. The V gene lost 7 bases and the J gene lost 0 bases, with 22 bases spanning the gap. The CDR3 runs 18 residues. Germline values: CDR1 SEHNR, CDR2 FQNEAQ (reference sequence). The CDR3 sequence is CASTRYQNSRLSGNTIYF. The CDR3 DNA follows: TGTGCCAGCACCCGGTACCAGAACAGCCGCCTCTCTGGAAACACCATATATTTT.

This clone appeared a single time. This chain joins TRBV28 and TRBJ1-1; 8 nucleotides match TRBD1. Losses at the gene ends were 7 bases for V and 2 bases for J; bases not matched to a gene: 6. The CDR3 has 14 amino acids. CDR1 is MDHEN, CDR2 SYDVKM, per germline. The CDR3 bases are TGTGCCAGCACTCAGGGGGCATCTAACACTGAAGCTTTCTTT. Amino acids: CASTQGASNTEAFF. Full variable domain (remainder filled in from reference TRBV28 and TRBJ1-1): DVKVTQSSRYLVKRTGEKVFLECVQDMDHENMFWYRQDPGLGLRLIYFSYDVKMKEKGDIPEGYSVSREKKERFSLILESASTNQTSMYLCASTQGASNTEAFFGQGTRLTVV.

The chain links TRBV13 to TRBJ1-6, with a tentative D call TRBD1 (6 bases). The V gene lost 5 bases and the J gene lost 5 bases, with 13 bases spanning the gap. The CDR3 contains 15 residues. Per germline, CDR1 PRHDT and CDR2 FYEKMQ (reference sequence). As DNA, the CDR3 is TGTGCCAGCAGCCCCAGGGGAAATAATAATTCACCCCTCCACTTT. Amino acid sequence: CASSPRGNNNSPLHF.

This sequence joins TRBV6-1 and TRBJ1-4, with 10 bases fitting TRBD1. With 2 bases clipped from V and 3 bases from J, the junction kept 6 bases outside the gene matches. Germline CDR1 is MNHNS and CDR2 is SASEGT. The CDR3 sequence is 17 residues long. DNA for the CDR3: TGTGCCAGCAGTGAATGGGACAGGGGAGAGTCTAATGAAAAACTGTTTTTT. Protein product: CASSEWDRGESNEKLFF.

This rearrangement joins TRBV6-4 to TRBJ2-7, with 8 positions matching TRBD1. With 5 bases clipped from V and 3 bases from J, the junction kept 9 bases outside the gene matches. CDR1 is MRHNA, CDR2 SNTAGT, per germline. The CDR3 runs 15 residues. The CDR3 DNA is TGTGCCAGCAGTCCTCAGGCAGGGGGCCACTACGAGCAGTACTTC. Amino acids: CASSPQAGGHYEQYF.

V and J are TRBV27 and TRBJ1-5; 7 bases agree with TRBD1. The length of the CDR3 is 15 residues. The ends lost 4 bases at V and 4 bases at J; junction bases unmatched: 7. In germline, CDR1 is MNHEY, CDR2 SMNVEV (reference sequence). In nucleotides, the CDR3 is TGTGCCAGCAGTTACAGGGGAATTTCTAATCAGCCCCAGCATTTT. It is translated as CASSYRGISNQPQHF.

The rearrangement links TRBV10-2 to TRBJ1-2; 10 bases are shared with TRBD1. The CDR3 runs to 13 residues. V was pared by 6 bases and J by 7 bases, with 5 bases of the junction left unmatched. CDR1 WSHSY and CDR2 SAAADI come from the germline V gene. The CDR3 loop reads CASRTGGAPGYTF. The CDR3 DNA reads TGCGCCAGCAGGACAGGGGGCGCACCTGGCTACACCTTC.

This sequence joins TRBV7-2 and TRBJ2-5; 7 nucleotides match TRBD2. CDR3 length equals 16 residues. Trimming at V came to 6 bases and at J to 4 bases, leaving 14 bases not matched to a gene. Germline CDR1 reads SGHTA; CDR2 reads FQGNSA. As DNA, the CDR3 is TGTGCCAGCAGACGAGGGGCAACTAGCGCCGGAGAGACCCAGTACTTC. It encodes CASRRGATSAGETQYF.

The V gene is TRBV19, the J gene TRBJ1-5; 7 nucleotides agree with TRBD1. From germline, CDR1 is LNHDA and CDR2 SQIVND (reference sequence). This CDR3 has 15 residues. The V and J ends lost 5 bases and 4 bases, in that order; junction bases with no gene match: 8. The CDR3 coding sequence is TGTGCCAGTAGTTTGTTGGGACAGAGGAATCAGCCCCAGCATTTT. It yields the protein CASSLLGQRNQPQHF.

The rearrangement joins TRBV4-3 to TRBJ1-1; D perhaps matches TRBD1 (5 bases). V was pared by 5 bases and J by 8 bases, with 18 bases between. Germline assignment: CDR1 LGHNA and CDR2 YSLEER. The CDR3 is 14 residues long. CDR3 loop: CASSYRTGTLEAFF. CDR3 bases: TGCGCCAGCAGCTATCGAACTGGGACTCTAGAAGCTTTCTTT.

The chain links TRBV19 to TRBJ1-4; D is possibly TRBD1 (5 bases). CDR3 size: 12 residues. Germline values: CDR1 LNHDA, CDR2 SQIVND (reference sequence). V dropped 7 bases and J dropped 8 bases, with 11 bases sitting between them. The chain's CDR3 is CASNQGWEKLFF. DNA for the CDR3: TGTGCCAGTAATCAGGGATGGGAAAAACTGTTTTTT. Drawing the rest from reference TRBV19 and TRBJ1-4, the complete variable domain is DGGITQSPKYLFRKEGQNVTLSCEQNLNHDAMYWYRQDPGQGLRLIYYSQIVNDFQKGDIAEGYSVSREKKESFPLTVTSAQKNPTAFYLCASNQGWEKLFFGSGTQLSVL.

This clone is a singleton in its sample. CDR3 nucleotides: TGTGCCAGCAGCCAAGACCCCCAGGGTACCTATGGCTACACCTTC. It specifies CASSQDPQGTYGYTF. The V and J genes are TRBV4-2 and TRBJ1-2, with D maybe TRBD1 (5 bases). Between the trimmed V and J ends, which lost 0 bases and 4 bases, there was a span of 12 bases. Germline-derived CDR1 and CDR2 are LGHNA and YNFKEQ. CDR3 length equals 15 residues.

This clone was picked up one time. The same CDR3 can be traced to other DNA sequences in this sample. The chain carries TRBV4-2 and TRBJ2-2; 10 nucleotides line up with TRBD2. With 2 bases clipped from V and 3 bases from J, the junction kept 0 bases outside the gene matches. The CDR3 runs to 15 residues. Germline CDR1 reads LGHNA; CDR2 reads YNFKEQ. In nucleotides, the CDR3 is TGTGCCAGCAGCCAACTAGCGGGGGACACCGGGGAGCTGTTTTTT. This encodes CASSQLAGDTGELFF.